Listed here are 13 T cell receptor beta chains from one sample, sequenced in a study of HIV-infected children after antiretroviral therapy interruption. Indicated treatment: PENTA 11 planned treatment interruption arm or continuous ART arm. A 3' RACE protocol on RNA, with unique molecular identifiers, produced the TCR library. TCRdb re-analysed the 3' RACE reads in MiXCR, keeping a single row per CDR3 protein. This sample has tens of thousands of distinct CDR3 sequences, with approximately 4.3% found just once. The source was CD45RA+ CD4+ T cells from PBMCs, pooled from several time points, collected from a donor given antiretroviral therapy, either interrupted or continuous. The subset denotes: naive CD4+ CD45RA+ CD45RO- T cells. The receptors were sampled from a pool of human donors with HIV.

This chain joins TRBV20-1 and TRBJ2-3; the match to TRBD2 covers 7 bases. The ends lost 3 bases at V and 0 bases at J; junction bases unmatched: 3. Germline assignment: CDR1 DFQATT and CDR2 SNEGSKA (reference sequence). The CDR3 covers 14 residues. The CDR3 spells CSASERGSTDTQYF. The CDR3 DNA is TGCAGTGCTAGCGAGCGGGGAAGCACAGATACGCAGTATTTT.

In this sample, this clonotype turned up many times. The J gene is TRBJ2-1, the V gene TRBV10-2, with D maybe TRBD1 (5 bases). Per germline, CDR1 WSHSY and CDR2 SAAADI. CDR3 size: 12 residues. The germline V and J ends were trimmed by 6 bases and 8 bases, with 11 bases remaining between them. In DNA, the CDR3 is TGCGCCAGCAGAGAGCAGGGTGATGAGCAGTTCTTC. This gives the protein CASREQGDEQFF.

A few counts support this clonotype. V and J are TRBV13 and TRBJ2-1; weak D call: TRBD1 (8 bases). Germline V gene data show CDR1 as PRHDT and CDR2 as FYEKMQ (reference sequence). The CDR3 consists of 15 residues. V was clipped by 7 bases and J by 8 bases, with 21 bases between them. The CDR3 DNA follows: TGTGCCAGCACCCACAGGGGGGGGGCCTGGGATGAGCAGTTCTTC. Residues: CASTHRGGAWDEQFF.

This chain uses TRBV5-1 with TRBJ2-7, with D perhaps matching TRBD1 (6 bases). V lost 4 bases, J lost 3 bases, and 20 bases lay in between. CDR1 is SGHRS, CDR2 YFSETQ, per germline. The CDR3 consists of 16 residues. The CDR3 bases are TGCGCCAGCAGCCGGGATCCGGGACAACAGAACTACGAGCAGTACTTC. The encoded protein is CASSRDPGQQNYEQYF. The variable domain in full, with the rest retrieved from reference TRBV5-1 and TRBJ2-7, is KAGVTQTPRYLIKTRGQQVTLSCSPISGHRSVSWYQQTPGQGLQFLFEYFSETQRNKGNFPGRFSGRQFSNSRSEMNVSTLELGDSALYLCASSRDPGQQNYEQYFGPGTRLTVT.

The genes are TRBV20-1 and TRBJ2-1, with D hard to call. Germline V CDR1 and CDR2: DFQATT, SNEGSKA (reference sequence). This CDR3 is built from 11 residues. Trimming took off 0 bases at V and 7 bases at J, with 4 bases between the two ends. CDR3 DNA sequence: TGCAGTGCTAGAGATTTAAATGAGCAGTTCTTC. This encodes CSARDLNEQFF.

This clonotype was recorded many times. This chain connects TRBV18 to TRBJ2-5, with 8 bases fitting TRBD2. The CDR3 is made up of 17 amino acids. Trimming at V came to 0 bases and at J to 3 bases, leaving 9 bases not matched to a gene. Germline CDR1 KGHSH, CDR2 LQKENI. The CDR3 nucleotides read TGTGCCAGCTCACCACCCCGGGTGCAGCGGGGGAAAGAGACCCAGTACTTC. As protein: CASSPPRVQRGKETQYF.

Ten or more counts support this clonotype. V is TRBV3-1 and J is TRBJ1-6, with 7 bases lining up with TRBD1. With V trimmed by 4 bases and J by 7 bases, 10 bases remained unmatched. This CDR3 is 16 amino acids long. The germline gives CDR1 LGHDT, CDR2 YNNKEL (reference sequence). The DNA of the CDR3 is TGTGCCAGCAGCCTTGGCGTTGGGACAGAGAATTCACCCCTCCACTTT. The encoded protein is CASSLGVGTENSPLHF.

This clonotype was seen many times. CDR3 coding DNA: TGTGCCAGCAGCCCACAGGGGTGGACCGCCTACGAGCAGTACTTC. As protein: CASSPQGWTAYEQYF. The gene calls are TRBV5-6 and TRBJ2-7, with TRBD1 matching 7 bases. The junction had 9 bases not matched to a gene; V was cut back by 4 bases and J by 2 bases. The germline gives CDR1 SGHDT, CDR2 YYEEEE. The CDR3 consists of 15 residues.

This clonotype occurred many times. The CDR3 DNA follows: TGCGCCAGCAGCCATTTCATCACGGGGCGCGACAATGAGCAGTTCTTC. Its protein product is CASSHFITGRDNEQFF. This rearrangement joins TRBV4-1 to TRBJ2-1; D tentatively reads TRBD1 or TRBD2 (5 bases each). CDR1 MGHRA and CDR2 YSYEKL come from the germline V gene. V shed 3 bases and J shed 5 bases, with 17 bases lying between them. The length of the CDR3 is 16 residues.

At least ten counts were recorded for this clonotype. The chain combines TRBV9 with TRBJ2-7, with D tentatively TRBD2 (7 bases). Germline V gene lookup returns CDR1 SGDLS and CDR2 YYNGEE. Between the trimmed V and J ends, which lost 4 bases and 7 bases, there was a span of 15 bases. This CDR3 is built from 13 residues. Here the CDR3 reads CASSPRGAWEQYF. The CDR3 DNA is TGTGCCAGCAGCCCACGGGGGGCATGGGAGCAGTACTTC.

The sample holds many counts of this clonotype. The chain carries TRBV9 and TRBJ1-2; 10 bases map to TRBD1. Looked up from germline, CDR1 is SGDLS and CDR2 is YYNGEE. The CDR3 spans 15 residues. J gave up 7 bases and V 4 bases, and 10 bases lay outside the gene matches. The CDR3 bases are TGTGCCAGCAGCTTCGGGACAGGGGATACCGGTGGCTACACCTTC. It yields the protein CASSFGTGDTGGYTF.

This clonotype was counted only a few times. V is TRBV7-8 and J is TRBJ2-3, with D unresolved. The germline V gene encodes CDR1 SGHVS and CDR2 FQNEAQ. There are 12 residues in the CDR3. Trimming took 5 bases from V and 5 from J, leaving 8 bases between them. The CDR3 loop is CASSPKRDTQYF. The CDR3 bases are TGTGCCAGCAGCCCTAAGCGAGATACGCAGTATTTT.

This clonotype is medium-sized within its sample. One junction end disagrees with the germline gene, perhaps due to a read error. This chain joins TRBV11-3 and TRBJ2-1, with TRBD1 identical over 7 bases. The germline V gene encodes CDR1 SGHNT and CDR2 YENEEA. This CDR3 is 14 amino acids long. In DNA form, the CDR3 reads TGTGCCACCAGCCCGACAGGGCCGTACAATGAGCAGTTCTTC. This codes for CATSPTGPYNEQFF.